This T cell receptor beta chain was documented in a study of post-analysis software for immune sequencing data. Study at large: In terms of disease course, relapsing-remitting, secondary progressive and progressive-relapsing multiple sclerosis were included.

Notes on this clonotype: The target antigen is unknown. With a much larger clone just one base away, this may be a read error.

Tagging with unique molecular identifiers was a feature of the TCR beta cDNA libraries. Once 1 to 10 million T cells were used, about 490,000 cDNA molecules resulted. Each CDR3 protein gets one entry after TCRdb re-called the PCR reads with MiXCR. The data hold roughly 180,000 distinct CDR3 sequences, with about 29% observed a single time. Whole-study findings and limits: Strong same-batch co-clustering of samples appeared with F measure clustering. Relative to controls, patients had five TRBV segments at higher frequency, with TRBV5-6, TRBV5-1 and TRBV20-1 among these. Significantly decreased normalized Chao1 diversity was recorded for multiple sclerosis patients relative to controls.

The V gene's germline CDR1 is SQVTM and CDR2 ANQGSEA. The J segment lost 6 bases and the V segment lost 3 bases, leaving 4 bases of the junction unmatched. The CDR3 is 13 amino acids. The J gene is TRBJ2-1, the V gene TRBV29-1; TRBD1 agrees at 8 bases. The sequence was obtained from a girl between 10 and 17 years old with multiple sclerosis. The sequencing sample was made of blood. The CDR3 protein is CSVEDRASNEQFF. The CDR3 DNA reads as TGCAGCGTTGAGGACAGGGCAAGCAATGAGCAGTTCTTC.